Presented here are 17 T cell receptor beta chains from one specimen sequenced in a study of T cell repertoires in cytomegalovirus infection. The antigens for these receptors are not known. TCRdb passed the reads through MiXCR, listing each CDR3 protein once. Among around 430,000 distinct CDR3 sequences listed, about 42% were seen once. The sequencing used cultured PBMCs, collected from culture after CMV antigen stimulation. These TCRs come from a human donor in good health (CMV status not recorded). Some clones in this sample may be carry-over from other donors' samples.

This clonotype was seen more than once but under ten times. The chain combines TRBV7-4 with TRBJ2-1; 13 bases match TRBD2. V lost 3 bases to trimming and J lost 9 bases; unmatched junction nucleotides: 8. This CDR3 is 16 amino acids long. Germline V gene sequence: CDR1 SGHVT, CDR2 SQSDAQ. The CDR3 coding sequence is TGTGCCAGCAGCTTGAGAACTAGCGGGGGGGCTGGTGAGCAGTTCTTC. Residues: CASSLRTSGGAGEQFF.

In this sample, this clonotype turned up a few times. The chain joins TRBV7-2 to TRBJ2-7; 13 bases align to TRBD2. Germline V gene sequence: CDR1 SGHTA, CDR2 FQGNSA. The V segment lost 5 bases and the J segment 0 bases; nucleotides outside the gene matches: 4. The CDR3 consists of 16 residues. CDR3 coding DNA: TGTGCCAGCAGCCTCCGGACTAGCGGGAGCTCCTACGAGCAGTACTTC. Its protein product is CASSLRTSGSSYEQYF.

There are a few counts of this clonotype. This chain connects TRBV7-2 to TRBJ2-1; TRBD2 matches at 12 bases. The CDR3 length is 15 residues. V gave up 3 bases and J gave up 7 bases; unmatched junction bases: 4. CDR1 is SGHTA and CDR2 is FQGNSA in the germline V gene. CDR3 protein: CASSFTSGGINEQFF. The CDR3 coding sequence is TGTGCCAGCAGCTTCACTAGCGGGGGGATAAATGAGCAGTTCTTC.

This clonotype came up a few times. This sequence joins TRBV20-1 and TRBJ2-5, with 9 bases aligning to TRBD2. The germline V gene encodes CDR1 DFQATT and CDR2 SNEGSKA (reference sequence). The length of the CDR3 is 15 residues. The junction had 5 bases not matched to a gene; V was cut back by 3 bases and J by 0 bases. The CDR3 here is CSARVAGANQETQYF. In DNA form, the CDR3 reads TGCAGTGCTAGGGTAGCGGGGGCCAACCAAGAGACCCAGTACTTC.

The V and J genes are TRBV15 and TRBJ1-2, with 8 bases matching TRBD1. This CDR3 is built from 15 residues. V lost 0 bases and J lost 8; bases outside the gene matches: 8. Per the germline V gene, CDR1 is LNHNV and CDR2 is YYDKDF (reference sequence). The CDR3 here is CATSRDRGQGTGYTF. The CDR3 DNA follows: TGTGCCACCAGCAGAGATCGAGGACAGGGAACCGGCTACACCTTC. Using reference TRBV15 and TRBJ1-2 for the parts outside the CDR3, the full variable domain is DAMVIQNPRYQVTQFGKPVTLSCSQTLNHNVMYWYQQKSSQAPKLLFHYYDKDFNNEADTPDNFQSRRPNTSFCFLDIRSPGLGDTAMYLCATSRDRGQGTGYTFGSGTRLTVV.

This clonotype showed up just a few times. The chain employs TRBV7-6 and TRBJ2-3; D possibly uses TRBD1 or TRBD2 (6 bases each). This CDR3 is 16 amino acids long. Germline V CDR1 and CDR2: SGHVS, FNYEAQ. Between the trimmed V and J ends, which lost 5 bases and 5 bases, there was a span of 20 bases. In nucleotides, the CDR3 is TGTGCCAGCAGCCCCTTTCGGGGGCAGCCTAGAGATACGCAGTATTTT. The encoded protein is CASSPFRGQPRDTQYF.

The V gene is TRBV7-6, the J gene TRBJ2-1, with TRBD2 matching 7 bases. The CDR3 has 15 residues. Trimming removed 1 base from V and 2 bases from J; junction bases left unmatched: 2. CDR1 is SGHVS, CDR2 FNYEAQ, per germline. As DNA, the CDR3 is TGTGCCAGCAGCTTAGTACGGGAGGCCTACAATGAGCAGTTCTTC. Translation gives CASSLVREAYNEQFF.

This clonotype appeared a single time. This chain links TRBV2 with TRBJ2-1; D not certain. The CDR3 loop spans 13 amino acids. The germline gives CDR1 SNHLY, CDR2 FYNNEI. V lost 4 bases and J lost 6, with 10 bases in between. Here the CDR3 reads CASSVERLNEQFF. The CDR3 DNA sequence: TGTGCCAGCAGTGTAGAGAGACTCAATGAGCAGTTCTTC.

This clonotype was detected a few times. The rearrangement uses TRBV7-8 and TRBJ2-3; possibly TRBD1 or TRBD2 for D (6 bases each). Germline assignment: CDR1 SGHVS and CDR2 FQNEAQ. Trimming pared 2 bases from V and 1 base from J, leaving 13 bases between. This CDR3 comprises 16 residues. The CDR3 sequence: CASSLFTGTRTDTQYF. Written as DNA, the CDR3 is TGTGCCAGCAGCTTATTTACAGGGACTCGCACAGATACGCAGTATTTT. Full variable domain (rest looked up from reference TRBV7-8 and TRBJ2-3): GAGVSQSPRYKVAKRGQDVALRCDPISGHVSLFWYQQALGQGPEFLTYFQNEAQLDKSGLPSDRFFAERPEGSVSTLKIQRTQQEDSAVYLCASSLFTGTRTDTQYFGPGTRLTVL.

Only a few counts were recorded for this clonotype. The V and J genes are TRBV12-3 or TRBV12-4 and TRBJ1-2; 9 positions match TRBD1. V shed 3 bases, J shed 8 bases, and the junction held 4 bases outside the gene matches. The CDR3 spans 13 residues. CDR3 nucleotides: TGTGCCAGCAGTTTGGACAGGGGCGGAGGCTACACCTTC. It yields the protein CASSLDRGGGYTF.

This clonotype was found a few times. The V gene is TRBV7-9, the J gene TRBJ1-3, with no clear D. Trimming left V 2 bases short and J 0 bases short, with 8 bases between. Looked up from germline, CDR1 is SEHNR and CDR2 is FQNEAQ (reference sequence). The CDR3 has 15 amino acids. Here the CDR3 DNA reads TGTGCCAGCAGCTTAACCCGGGGCTCTGGAAACACCATATATTTT. This sequence encodes CASSLTRGSGNTIYF.

This clonotype was observed a few times. The V and J genes are TRBV7-8 and TRBJ2-2; 12 bases match TRBD2. Germline CDR1 is SGHVS and CDR2 is FQNEAQ. The V gene end was trimmed by 5 bases and the J gene end by 4 bases; junction bases not matched to a gene: 8. The CDR3 totals 17 residues. The CDR3 sequence: CASSPGLAGIPTGELFF. CDR3 DNA: TGTGCCAGCAGCCCTGGACTAGCGGGGATCCCCACCGGGGAGCTGTTTTTT.

This clonotype was counted once. The rearrangement links TRBV7-6 to TRBJ2-7; D is possibly TRBD1 or TRBD2 (5 bases each). The CDR3 runs to 13 residues. Trimming removed 5 bases from V and 6 bases from J, with 14 bases in between. CDR1 and CDR2 (germline): SGHVS, FNYEAQ. The CDR3: CASSPTSRGEQYF. CDR3 in DNA: TGTGCCAGCAGCCCCACCTCGAGGGGCGAGCAGTACTTC.

Only a few counts were recorded for this clonotype. The CDR3 spells CSARAASRNSYNEQFF. In DNA, the CDR3 is TGCAGTGCTAGAGCCGCAAGCCGAAACTCCTACAATGAGCAGTTCTTC. This chain links TRBV20-1 with TRBJ2-1; the D is unclear. V was shortened by 1 base and J by 0 bases, with 13 bases between the two germline ends. Per germline, CDR1 DFQATT and CDR2 SNEGSKA (reference sequence). This CDR3 is 16 amino acids long.

V is TRBV27 and J is TRBJ1-6, with TRBD1 matching over 11 bases. Germline V gene sequence: CDR1 MNHEY, CDR2 SMNVEV (reference sequence). With V trimmed by 4 bases and J by 11 bases, 10 bases remained unmatched. The CDR3 covers 16 residues. Written as DNA, the CDR3 is TGTGCCAGCAGTTCTACCGGGACAGGGGGTCGGACACCCCTCCACTTT. Residues: CASSSTGTGGRTPLHF.

This clonotype was recorded many times. The chain employs TRBV7-2 and TRBJ2-7; D unresolved. Germline values: CDR1 SGHTA, CDR2 FQGNSA. The V and J ends lost 5 bases and 7 bases respectively, with 21 bases between them. CDR3 length: 15 residues. The CDR3 region has the DNA TGTGCCAGCAGCCCCATGGTTGGACCGGATTTGGAGCAGTACTTC. This codes for CASSPMVGPDLEQYF.

The V and J genes are TRBV6-8 and TRBJ2-5; the match to TRBD1 covers 9 bases. The CDR3 is made up of 13 amino acids. Per germline, CDR1 MNHGY and CDR2 SAAAGT. Trimming at V came to 8 bases and at J to 4 bases, leaving 5 bases not matched to a gene. CDR3 sequence: CASALDRGETQYF. In DNA form, the CDR3 reads TGTGCCAGCGCCCTGGACAGGGGAGAGACCCAGTACTTC.